This T cell receptor (beta chain) was profiled in a study of regulatory and conventional T cells in RAG deficiency. The sorted conventional CD4+ T cells were CD25-low and CD127-high, with genomic DNA sequenced. Germline values: CDR1 SGHAT, CDR2 FQNNGV. The CDR3 is made up of 15 amino acids. J lost 6 bases, V lost 0 bases, and 6 bases had no gene match. Libraries were prepared by immunoSEQ multiplex PCR; TCRdb keeps only in-frame clonotypes and omits some of them. Of more than 40,000 clones listed, just under 90% are singletons. These same records also appear under a second study, on regulatory T cells. That source adds: Primers: 52 TRBV forward and 13 TRBJ reverse.

The sample taken for sequencing was CD4+ effector T cells sorted from blood. The clonotype comes from a human donor in good health. V is TRBV11-2 and J is TRBJ2-7; 9 nucleotides line up with TRBD1. Here the CDR3 DNA reads TGTGCCAGCAGCTTAGACACGGGACAGGGTCGCGAGCAGTACTTC. Encoded protein: CASSLDTGQGREQYF.